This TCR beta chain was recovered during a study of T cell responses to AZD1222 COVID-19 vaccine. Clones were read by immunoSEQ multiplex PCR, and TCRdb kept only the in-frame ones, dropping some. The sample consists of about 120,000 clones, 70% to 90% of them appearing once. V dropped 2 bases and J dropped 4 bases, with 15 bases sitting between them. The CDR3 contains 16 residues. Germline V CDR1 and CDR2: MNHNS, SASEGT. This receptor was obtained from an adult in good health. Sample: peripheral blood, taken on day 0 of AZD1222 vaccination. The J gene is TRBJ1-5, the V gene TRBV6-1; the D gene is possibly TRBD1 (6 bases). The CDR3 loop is CASSESWGHFNQPQHF. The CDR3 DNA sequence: TGTGCCAGCAGTGAATCGTGGGGACACTTTAATCAGCCCCAGCATTTT.